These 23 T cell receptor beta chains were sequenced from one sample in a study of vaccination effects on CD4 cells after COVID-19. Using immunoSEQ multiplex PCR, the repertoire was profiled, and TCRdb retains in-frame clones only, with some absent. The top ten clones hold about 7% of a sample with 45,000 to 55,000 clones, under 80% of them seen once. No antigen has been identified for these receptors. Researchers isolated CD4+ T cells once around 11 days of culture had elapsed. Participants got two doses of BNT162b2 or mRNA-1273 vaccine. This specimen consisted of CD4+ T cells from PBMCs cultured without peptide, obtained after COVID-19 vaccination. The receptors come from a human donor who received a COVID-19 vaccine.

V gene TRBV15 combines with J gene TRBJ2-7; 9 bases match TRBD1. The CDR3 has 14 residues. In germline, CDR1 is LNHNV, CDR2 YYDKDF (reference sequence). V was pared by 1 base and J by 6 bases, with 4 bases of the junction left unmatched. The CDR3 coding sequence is TGTGCCACCAGCAGAGGGACAGGGGTGGGCGAGCAGTACTTC. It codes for CATSRGTGVGEQYF.

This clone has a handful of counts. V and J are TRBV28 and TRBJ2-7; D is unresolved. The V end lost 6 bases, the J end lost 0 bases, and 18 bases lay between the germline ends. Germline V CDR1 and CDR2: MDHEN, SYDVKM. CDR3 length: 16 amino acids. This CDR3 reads CASSATSAAFSYEQYF. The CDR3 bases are TGTGCCAGCAGCGCCACTTCCGCAGCTTTCTCCTACGAGCAGTACTTC. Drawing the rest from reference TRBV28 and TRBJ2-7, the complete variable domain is DVKVTQSSRYLVKRTGEKVFLECVQDMDHENMFWYRQDPGLGLRLIYFSYDVKMKEKGDIPEGYSVSREKKERFSLILESASTNQTSMYLCASSATSAAFSYEQYFGPGTRLTVT.

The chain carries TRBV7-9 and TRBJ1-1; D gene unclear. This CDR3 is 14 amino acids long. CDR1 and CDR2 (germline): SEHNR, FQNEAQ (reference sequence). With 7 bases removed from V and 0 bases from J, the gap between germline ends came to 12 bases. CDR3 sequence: CASTPNSMNTEAFF. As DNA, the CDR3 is TGTGCCAGCACGCCTAACAGCATGAACACTGAAGCTTTCTTT.

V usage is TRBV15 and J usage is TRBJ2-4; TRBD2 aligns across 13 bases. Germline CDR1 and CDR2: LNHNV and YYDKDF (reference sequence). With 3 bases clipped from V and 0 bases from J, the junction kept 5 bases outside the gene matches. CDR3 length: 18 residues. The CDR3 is CATSREGTSGIAKNIQYF. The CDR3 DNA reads TGTGCCACCAGCAGGGAGGGGACTAGCGGGATAGCCAAAAACATTCAGTACTTC.

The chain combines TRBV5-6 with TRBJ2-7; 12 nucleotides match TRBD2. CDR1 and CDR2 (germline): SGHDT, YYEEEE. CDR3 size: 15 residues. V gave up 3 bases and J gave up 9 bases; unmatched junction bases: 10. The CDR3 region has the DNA TGTGCCAGCAGCTGGAGGGGACTAGCGGGCCTTGGGCAGTACTTC. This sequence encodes CASSWRGLAGLGQYF.

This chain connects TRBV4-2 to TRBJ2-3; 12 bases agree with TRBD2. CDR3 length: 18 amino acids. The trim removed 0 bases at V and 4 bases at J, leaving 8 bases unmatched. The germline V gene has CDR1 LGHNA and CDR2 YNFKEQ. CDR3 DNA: TGTGCCAGCAGCCAAGATCCGACTAGCGGGGGTTTTTCAGATACGCAGTATTTT. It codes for CASSQDPTSGGFSDTQYF.

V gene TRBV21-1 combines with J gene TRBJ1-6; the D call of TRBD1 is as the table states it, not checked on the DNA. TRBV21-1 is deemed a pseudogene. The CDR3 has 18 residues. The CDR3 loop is CASSKGNRRRQLHSPLHF. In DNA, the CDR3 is TGTGCCAGCAGCAAAGGAAATAGGCGACGACAGCTCCATTCACCCCTCCACTTT.

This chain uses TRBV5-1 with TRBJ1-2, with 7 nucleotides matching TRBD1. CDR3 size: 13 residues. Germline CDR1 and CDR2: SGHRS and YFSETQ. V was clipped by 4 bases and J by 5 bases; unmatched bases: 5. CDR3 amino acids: CASSPTQGYGYTF. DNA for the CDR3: TGCGCCAGCAGCCCCACACAGGGGTATGGCTACACCTTC.

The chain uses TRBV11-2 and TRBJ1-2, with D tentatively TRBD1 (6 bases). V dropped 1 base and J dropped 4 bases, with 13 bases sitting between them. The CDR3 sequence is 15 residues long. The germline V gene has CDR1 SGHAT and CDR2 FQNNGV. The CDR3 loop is CASSLGGALGYGYTF. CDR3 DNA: TGTGCCAGCAGCTTAGGGGGGGCGCTGGGCTATGGCTACACCTTC.

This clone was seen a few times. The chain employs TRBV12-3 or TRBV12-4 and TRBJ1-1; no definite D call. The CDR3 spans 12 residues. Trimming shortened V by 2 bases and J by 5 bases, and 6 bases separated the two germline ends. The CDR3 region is CASSLFGTEAFF. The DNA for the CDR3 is TGTGCCAGCAGTTTATTCGGGACTGAAGCTTTCTTT.

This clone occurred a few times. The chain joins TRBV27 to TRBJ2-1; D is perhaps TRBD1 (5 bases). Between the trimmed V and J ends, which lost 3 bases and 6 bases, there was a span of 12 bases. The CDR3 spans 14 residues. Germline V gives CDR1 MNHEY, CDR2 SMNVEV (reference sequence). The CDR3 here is CASSLGLSRNEQFF. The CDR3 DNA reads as TGTGCCAGCAGTTTGGGGCTATCACGCAATGAGCAGTTCTTC.

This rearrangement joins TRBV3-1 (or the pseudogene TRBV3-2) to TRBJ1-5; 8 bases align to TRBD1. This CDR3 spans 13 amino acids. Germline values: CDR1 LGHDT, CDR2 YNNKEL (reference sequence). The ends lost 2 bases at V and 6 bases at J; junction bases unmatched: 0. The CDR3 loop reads CASSQQGAQPQHF. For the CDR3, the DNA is TGTGCCAGCAGCCAACAGGGGGCTCAGCCCCAGCATTTT.

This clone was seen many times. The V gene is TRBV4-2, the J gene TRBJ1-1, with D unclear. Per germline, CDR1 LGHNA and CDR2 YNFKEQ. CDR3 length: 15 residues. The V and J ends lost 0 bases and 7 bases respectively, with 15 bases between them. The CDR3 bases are TGTGCCAGCAGCCAAGATTGGGAGGGATTAGTTGAAGCTTTCTTT. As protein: CASSQDWEGLVEAFF.

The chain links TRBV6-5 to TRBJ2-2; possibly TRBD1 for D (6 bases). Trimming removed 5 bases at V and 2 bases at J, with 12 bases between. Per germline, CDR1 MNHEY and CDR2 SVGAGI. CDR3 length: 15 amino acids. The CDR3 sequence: CASSPRTDNTGELFF. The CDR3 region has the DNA TGTGCCAGCAGTCCCCGGACAGATAACACCGGGGAGCTGTTTTTT.

CDR3 region: CASSRTSGGASDTQYF. CDR3 coding DNA: TGTGCCAGCAGTAGGACTAGCGGGGGGGCTTCAGATACGCAGTATTTT. This sequence joins TRBV25-1 and TRBJ2-3; 15 bases agree with TRBD2. V shed 5 bases and J 4 bases; nucleotides not matched to a gene: 4. The CDR3 totals 16 residues. Germline values: CDR1 MGHDK, CDR2 SYGVNS.

CDR3 region: CASRPGGNYGYTF. In nucleotides, the CDR3 is TGTGCCAGCCGCCCGGGGGGTAACTATGGCTACACCTTC. This sequence joins TRBV6-5 and TRBJ1-2; D might be TRBD1 (5 bases). The CDR3 runs 13 residues. V dropped 8 bases and J dropped 1 base, with 11 bases sitting between them. Germline V lookup: CDR1 MNHEY, CDR2 SVGAGI.

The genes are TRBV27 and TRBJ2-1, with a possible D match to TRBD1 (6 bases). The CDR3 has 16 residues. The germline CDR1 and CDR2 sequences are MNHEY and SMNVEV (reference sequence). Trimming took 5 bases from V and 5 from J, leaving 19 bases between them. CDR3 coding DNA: TGTGCCAGCAGTCGGAACCGGGACAAGAAAAACAATGAGCAGTTCTTC. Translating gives CASSRNRDKKNNEQFF.

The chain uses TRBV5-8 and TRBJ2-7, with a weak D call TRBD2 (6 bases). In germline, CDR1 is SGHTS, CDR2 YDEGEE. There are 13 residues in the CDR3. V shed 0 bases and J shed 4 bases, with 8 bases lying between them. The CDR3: CASSLVREYEQYF. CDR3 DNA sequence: TGTGCCAGCAGCTTGGTTCGGGAGTACGAGCAGTACTTC.

The CDR3 region has the DNA TGTGCCAGCACCAAAGGGACGAGAGAGACCCAGTACTTC. The encoded protein is CASTKGTRETQYF. V is TRBV6-6 and J is TRBJ2-5, with D perhaps assigned TRBD1 or TRBD2 (5 bases each). The CDR3 length is 13 residues. V lost 7 bases and J lost 4, with 13 bases in between. CDR1 and CDR2 (germline): MNHNY, SVGAGI (reference sequence).

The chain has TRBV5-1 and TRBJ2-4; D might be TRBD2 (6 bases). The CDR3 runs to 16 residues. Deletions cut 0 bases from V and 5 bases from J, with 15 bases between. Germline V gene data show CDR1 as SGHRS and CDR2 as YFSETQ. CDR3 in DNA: TGCGCCAGCAGCTTGGCCGTACTAGCTGGTGAAAACATTCAGTACTTC. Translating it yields CASSLAVLAGENIQYF. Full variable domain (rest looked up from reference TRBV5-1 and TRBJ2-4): KAGVTQTPRYLIKTRGQQVTLSCSPISGHRSVSWYQQTPGQGLQFLFEYFSETQRNKGNFPGRFSGRQFSNSRSEMNVSTLELGDSALYLCASSLAVLAGENIQYFGAGTRLSVL.

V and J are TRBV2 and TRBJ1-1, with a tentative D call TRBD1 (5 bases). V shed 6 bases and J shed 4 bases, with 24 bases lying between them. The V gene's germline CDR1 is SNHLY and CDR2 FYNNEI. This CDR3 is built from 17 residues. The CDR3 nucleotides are TGTGCCAGCAGGAGTGGGGTCGGGGGATCTAGAGGCACTGAAGCTTTCTTT. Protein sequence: CASRSGVGGSRGTEAFF.

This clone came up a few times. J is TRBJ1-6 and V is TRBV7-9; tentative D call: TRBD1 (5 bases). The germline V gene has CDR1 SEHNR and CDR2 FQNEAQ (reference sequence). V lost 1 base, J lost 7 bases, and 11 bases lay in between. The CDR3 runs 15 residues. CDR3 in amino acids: CASSLVQGGNSPLHF. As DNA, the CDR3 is TGTGCCAGCAGCTTAGTCCAGGGCGGCAATTCACCCCTCCACTTT.

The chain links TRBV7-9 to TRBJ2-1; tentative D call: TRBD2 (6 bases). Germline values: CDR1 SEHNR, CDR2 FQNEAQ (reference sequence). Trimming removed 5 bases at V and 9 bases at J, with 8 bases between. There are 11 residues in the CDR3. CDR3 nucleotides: TGTGCCAGCAGCGCGGGAACTGAGCAGTTCTTC. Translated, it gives CASSAGTEQFF.